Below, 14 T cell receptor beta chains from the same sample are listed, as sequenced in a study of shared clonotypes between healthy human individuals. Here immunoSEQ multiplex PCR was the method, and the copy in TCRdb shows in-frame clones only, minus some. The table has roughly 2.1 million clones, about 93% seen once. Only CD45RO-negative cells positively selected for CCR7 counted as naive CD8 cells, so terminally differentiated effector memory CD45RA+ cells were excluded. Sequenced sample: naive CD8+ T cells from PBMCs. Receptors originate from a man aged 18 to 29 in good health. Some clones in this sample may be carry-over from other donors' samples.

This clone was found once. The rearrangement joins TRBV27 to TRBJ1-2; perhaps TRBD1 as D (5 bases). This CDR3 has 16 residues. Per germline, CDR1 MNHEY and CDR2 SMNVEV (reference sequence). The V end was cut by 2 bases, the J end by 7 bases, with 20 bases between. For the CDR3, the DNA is TGTGCCAGCAGTTTAACCGGGACCCAACTCGGCTTTGGCTACACCTTC. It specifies CASSLTGTQLGFGYTF.

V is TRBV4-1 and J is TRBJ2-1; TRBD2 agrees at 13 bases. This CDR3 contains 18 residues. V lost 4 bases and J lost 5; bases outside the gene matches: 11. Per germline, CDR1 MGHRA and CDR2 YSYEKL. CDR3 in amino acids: CASSPLGLAGNADNEQFF. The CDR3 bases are TGCGCCAGCAGCCCCCTGGGACTAGCGGGGAATGCGGACAATGAGCAGTTCTTC.

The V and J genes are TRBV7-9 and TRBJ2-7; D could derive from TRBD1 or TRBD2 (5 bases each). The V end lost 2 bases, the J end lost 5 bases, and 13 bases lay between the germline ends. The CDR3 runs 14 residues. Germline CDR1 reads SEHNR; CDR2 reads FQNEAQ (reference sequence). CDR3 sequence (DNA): TGTGCCAGCAGCTTATCAGGACGGGGCGACGAGCAGTACTTC. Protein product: CASSLSGRGDEQYF.

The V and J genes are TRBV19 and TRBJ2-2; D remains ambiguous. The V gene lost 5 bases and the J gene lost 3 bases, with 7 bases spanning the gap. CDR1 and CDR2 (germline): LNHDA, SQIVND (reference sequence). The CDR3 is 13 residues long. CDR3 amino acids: CASSWDDTGELFF. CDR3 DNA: TGTGCCAGTAGTTGGGATGACACCGGGGAGCTGTTTTTT.

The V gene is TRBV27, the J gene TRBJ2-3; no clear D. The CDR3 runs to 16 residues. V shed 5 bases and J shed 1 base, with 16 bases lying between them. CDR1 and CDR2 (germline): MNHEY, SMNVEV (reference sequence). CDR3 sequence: CASSDIRIMGTDTQYF. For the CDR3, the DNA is TGTGCCAGCAGTGACATCAGGATCATGGGCACAGATACGCAGTATTTT.

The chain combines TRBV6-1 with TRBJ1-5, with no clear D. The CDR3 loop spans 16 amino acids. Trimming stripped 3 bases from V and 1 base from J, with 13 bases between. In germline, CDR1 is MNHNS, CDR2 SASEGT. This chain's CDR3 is CASSDWEDGSNQPQHF. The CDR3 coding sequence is TGTGCCAGCAGTGATTGGGAAGACGGAAGCAATCAGCCCCAGCATTTT.

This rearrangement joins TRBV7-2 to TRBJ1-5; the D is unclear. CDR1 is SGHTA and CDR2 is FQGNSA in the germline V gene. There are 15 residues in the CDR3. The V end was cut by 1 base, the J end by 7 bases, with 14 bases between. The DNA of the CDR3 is TGTGCCAGCAGCTTAGGCGGAGCCGAAATCCAGCCCCAGCATTTT. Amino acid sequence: CASSLGGAEIQPQHF.

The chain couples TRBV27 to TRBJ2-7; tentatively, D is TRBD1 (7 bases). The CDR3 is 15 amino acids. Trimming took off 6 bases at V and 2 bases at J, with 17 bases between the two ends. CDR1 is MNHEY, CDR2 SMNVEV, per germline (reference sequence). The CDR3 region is CASSLRQGLAYEQYF. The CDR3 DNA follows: TGTGCCAGCAGCCTCCGACAGGGACTCGCCTACGAGCAGTACTTC.

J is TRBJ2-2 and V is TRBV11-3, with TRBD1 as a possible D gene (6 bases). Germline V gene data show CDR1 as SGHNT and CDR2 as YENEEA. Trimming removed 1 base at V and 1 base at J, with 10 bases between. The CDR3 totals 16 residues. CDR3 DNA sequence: TGTGCCAGCAGCTTAGCGCCGACAGGGAACACCGGGGAGCTGTTTTTT. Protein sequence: CASSLAPTGNTGELFF.

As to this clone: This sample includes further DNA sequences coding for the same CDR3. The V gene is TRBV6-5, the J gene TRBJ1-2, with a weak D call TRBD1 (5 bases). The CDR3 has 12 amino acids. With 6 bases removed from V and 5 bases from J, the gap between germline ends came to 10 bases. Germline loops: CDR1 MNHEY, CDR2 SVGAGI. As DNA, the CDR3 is TGTGCCAGCAGCCTTGACAGTTATGGCTACACCTTC. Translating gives CASSLDSYGYTF.

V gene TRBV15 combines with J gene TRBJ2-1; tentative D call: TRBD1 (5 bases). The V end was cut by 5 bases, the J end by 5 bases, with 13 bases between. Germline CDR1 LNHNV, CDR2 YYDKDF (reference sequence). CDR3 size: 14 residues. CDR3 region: CATSGDGAHNEQFF. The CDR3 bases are TGTGCCACCAGCGGGGATGGGGCCCACAATGAGCAGTTCTTC.

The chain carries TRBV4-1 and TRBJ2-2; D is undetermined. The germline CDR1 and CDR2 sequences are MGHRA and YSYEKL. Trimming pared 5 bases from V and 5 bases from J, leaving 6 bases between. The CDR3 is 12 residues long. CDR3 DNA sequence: TGCGCCAGCAGCACCCCAACCGGGGAGCTGTTTTTT. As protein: CASSTPTGELFF.

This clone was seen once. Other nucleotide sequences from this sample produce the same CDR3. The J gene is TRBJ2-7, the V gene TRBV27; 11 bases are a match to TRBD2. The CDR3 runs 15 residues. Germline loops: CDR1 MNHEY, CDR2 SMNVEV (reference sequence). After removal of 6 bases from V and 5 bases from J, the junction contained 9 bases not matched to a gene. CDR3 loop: CASSPLAGGPDEQYF. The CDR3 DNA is TGTGCCAGCAGCCCCTTAGCGGGAGGGCCGGACGAGCAGTACTTC.

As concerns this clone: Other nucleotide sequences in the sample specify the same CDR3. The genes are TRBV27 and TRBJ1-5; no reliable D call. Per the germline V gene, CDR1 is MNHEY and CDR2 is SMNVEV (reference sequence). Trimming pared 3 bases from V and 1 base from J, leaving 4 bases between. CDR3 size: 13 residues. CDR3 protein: CASSLMSNQPQHF. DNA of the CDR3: TGTGCCAGCAGTTTGATGAGCAATCAGCCCCAGCATTTT.